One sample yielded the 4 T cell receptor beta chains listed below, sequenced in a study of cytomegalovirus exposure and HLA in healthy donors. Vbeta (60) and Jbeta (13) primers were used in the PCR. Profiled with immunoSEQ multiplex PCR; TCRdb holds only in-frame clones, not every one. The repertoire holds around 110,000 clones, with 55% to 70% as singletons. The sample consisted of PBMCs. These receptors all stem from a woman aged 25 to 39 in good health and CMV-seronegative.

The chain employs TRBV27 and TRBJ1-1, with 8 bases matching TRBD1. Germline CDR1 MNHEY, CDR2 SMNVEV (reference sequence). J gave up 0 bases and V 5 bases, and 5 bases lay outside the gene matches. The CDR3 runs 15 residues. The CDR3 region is CASSARQGLNTEAFF. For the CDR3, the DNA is TGTGCCAGCAGTGCCCGACAGGGGTTGAACACTGAAGCTTTCTTT.

The CDR3 DNA is TGTGCCAGCAGTTCCACAGTGAACACTGAAGCTTTCTTT. Translated: CASSSTVNTEAFF. V usage is TRBV6-6 and J usage is TRBJ1-1; D uncertain. The V gene's germline CDR1 is MNHNY and CDR2 SVGAGI (reference sequence). The CDR3 length is 13 residues. V was pared by 4 bases and J by 0 bases, with 6 bases between.

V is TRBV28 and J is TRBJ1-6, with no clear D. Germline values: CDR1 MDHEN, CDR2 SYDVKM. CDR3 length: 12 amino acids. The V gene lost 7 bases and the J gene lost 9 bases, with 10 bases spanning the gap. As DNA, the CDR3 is TGTGCCAGCAACAAACCCCCTTCACCCCTCCACTTT. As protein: CASNKPPSPLHF.

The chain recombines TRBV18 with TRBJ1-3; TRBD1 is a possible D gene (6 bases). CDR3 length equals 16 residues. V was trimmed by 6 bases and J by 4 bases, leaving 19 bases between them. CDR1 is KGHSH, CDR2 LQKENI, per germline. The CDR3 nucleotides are TGTGCCAGCTCCCTGGCTGCCGACAGGCTGGGAAACACCATATATTTT. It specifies CASSLAADRLGNTIYF.